This T cell receptor beta chain derives from a study of T cells after yellow fever vaccination. Study-level findings and limits: Overlap between CD4 and CD8 compartments was detected for a small share of clonotypes. Abundant clonotypes from the bulk population could have been carried over as contaminants into FACS-sorted repertoires. Weaker overall, the secondary response nonetheless peaked faster (day 5 versus 15).

The CDR3 runs 15 residues. The germline V gene encodes CDR1 SGDLS and CDR2 YYNGEE. The J segment lost 8 bases and the V segment lost 0 bases, leaving 4 bases of the junction unmatched. For this clonotype: Its specificity is not known.

It was through 5'RACE template switching that TCR cDNA was made, with a universal primer site and UMIs added. From the 5' RACE reads, TCRdb called clonotypes with MiXCR, one entry per CDR3 protein. The table includes 150,000 to 200,000 distinct CDR3 sequences, approximately 9.7% detected once. The TCR originated in a man aged 18 to 35 who received the YFV17D yellow fever vaccine. The rearrangement uses TRBV9 and TRBJ2-1; 11 bases align to TRBD2. The specimen was CD8+ T cells sorted from PBMCs, collected 45 days after the yellow fever booster vaccination. The CDR3 region is CASSVGSGGAHEQFF. DNA of the CDR3: TGTGCCAGCAGCGTAGGTAGCGGGGGGGCCCATGAGCAGTTCTTC.